Included here is one T cell receptor (beta chain) sequence, with context. A second PCR of roughly 7 to 11 cycles used a sample-barcoded 5' primer and a J-beta primer mix. Each cDNA molecule was tagged by a template-switch adaptor with 12 random nucleotides. TCRdb reanalysed the 5' RACE reads using MiXCR and keeps one entry per CDR3 protein. The table records roughly 500,000 distinct CDR3 sequences, 25% to 30% of them present only once. These data belong to a study of blood T cells in healthy people across ages. This CDR3 has 13 residues. The V gene lost 3 bases and the J gene lost 11 bases, with 16 bases spanning the gap. The germline V gene has CDR1 LGHDT and CDR2 YNNKEL (reference sequence). They isolated at least 6.5 million PBMCs from each sample.

V is TRBV3-1 and J is TRBJ1-1; D may be TRBD1 (5 bases). Sequenced input: blood. This TCR came from a woman in her 70s in good health. The CDR3 DNA is TGTGCCAGCAGCCATGAGGGGATAACCGACGCTTTCTTT. Translation: CASSHEGITDAFF. Variable domain in full (rest from reference TRBV3-1 and TRBJ1-1): DTAVSQTPKYLVTQMGNDKSIKCEQNLGHDTMYWYKQDSKKFLKIMFSYNNKELIINETVPNRFSPKSPDKAHLNLHINSLELGDSAVYFCASSHEGITDAFFGQGTRLTVV.